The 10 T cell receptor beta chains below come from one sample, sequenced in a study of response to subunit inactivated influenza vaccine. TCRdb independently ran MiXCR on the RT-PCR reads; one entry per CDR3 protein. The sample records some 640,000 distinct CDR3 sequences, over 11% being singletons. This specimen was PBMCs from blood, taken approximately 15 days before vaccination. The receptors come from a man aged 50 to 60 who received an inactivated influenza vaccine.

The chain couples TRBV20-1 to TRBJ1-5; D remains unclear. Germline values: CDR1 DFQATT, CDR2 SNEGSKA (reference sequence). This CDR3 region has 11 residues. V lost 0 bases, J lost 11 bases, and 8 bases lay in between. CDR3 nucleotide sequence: TGCAGTGCTAGAGATCGGCAGGCCCAGCATTTT. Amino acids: CSARDRQAQHF.

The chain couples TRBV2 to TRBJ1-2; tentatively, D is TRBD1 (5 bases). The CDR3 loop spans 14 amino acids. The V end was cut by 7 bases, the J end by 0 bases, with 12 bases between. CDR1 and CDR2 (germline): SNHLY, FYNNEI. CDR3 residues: CASIQTDSNYGYTF. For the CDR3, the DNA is TGTGCCAGCATTCAGACAGACTCTAACTATGGCTACACCTTC.

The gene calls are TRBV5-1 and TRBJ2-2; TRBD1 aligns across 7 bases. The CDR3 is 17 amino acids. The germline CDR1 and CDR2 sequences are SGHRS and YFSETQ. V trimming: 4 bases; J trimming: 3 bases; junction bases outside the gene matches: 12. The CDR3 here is CASSQGTAVRDTGELFF. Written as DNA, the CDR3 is TGCGCCAGCAGCCAAGGGACAGCGGTGAGGGACACCGGGGAGCTGTTTTTT. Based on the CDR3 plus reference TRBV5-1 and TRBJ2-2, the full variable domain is KAGVTQTPRYLIKTRGQQVTLSCSPISGHRSVSWYQQTPGQGLQFLFEYFSETQRNKGNFPGRFSGRQFSNSRSEMNVSTLELGDSALYLCASSQGTAVRDTGELFFGEGSRLTVL.

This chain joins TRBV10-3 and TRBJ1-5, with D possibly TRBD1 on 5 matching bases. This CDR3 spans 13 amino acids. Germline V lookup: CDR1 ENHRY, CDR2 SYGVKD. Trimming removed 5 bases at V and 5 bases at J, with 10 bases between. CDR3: CAISTRGDQPQHF. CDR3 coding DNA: TGTGCCATCAGTACTCGGGGCGATCAGCCCCAGCATTTT.

The DNA of the CDR3 is TGCGCCAGCAGCCAAGACAACTCTGGAAACACCATATATTTT. It yields the protein CASSQDNSGNTIYF. This rearrangement joins TRBV5-1 to TRBJ1-3; no clear D. Trimming left V 4 bases short and J 0 bases short, with 8 bases between. Looked up from germline, CDR1 is SGHRS and CDR2 is YFSETQ. The CDR3 covers 14 residues.

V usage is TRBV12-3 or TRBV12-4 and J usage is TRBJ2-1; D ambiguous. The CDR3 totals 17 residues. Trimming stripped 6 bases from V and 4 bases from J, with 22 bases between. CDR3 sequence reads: CASSSSSRAIVYNEQFF. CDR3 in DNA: TGTGCCAGCAGCTCCTCAAGTCGGGCGATTGTTTACAATGAGCAGTTCTTC.

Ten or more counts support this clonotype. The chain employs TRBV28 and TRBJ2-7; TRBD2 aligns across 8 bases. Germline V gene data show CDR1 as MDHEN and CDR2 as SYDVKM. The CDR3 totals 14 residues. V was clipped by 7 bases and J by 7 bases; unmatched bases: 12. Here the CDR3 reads CASIPGLGLREQYF. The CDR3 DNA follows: TGTGCCAGCATCCCGGGACTAGGTCTGCGGGAGCAGTACTTC.

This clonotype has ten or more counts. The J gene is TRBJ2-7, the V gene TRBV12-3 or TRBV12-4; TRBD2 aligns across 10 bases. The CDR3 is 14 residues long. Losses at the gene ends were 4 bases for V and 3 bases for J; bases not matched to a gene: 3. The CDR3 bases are TGTGCCAGCAGTTCAGTAGCGGGGGGCTACGAGCAGTACTTC. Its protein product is CASSSVAGGYEQYF.

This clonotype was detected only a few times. CDR3 sequence (DNA): TGCGCCAGCAGAGGCCGGGGAGACCATGGCTACACCTTC. It translates to CASRGRGDHGYTF. The chain is built from TRBV10-1 and TRBJ1-2; D is unclear. Germline CDR1 WNHNN, CDR2 SYGVQD (reference sequence). The CDR3 length is 13 residues. Trimming cost V 6 bases and J 6 bases, with 14 bases left between them.

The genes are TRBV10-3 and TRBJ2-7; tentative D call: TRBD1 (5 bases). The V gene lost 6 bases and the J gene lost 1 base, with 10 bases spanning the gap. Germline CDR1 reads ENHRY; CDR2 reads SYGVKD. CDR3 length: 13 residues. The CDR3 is CAIRTTDSYEQYF. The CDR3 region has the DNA TGTGCCATCAGGACGACAGATTCCTACGAGCAGTACTTC.